A few counts support the clone carrying this T cell receptor (beta chain). This record belongs to a study of blood T cells in healthy people across ages. Then a second PCR, running roughly 6 to 12 cycles, was carried out with a sample-barcoded 5' primer and a J-beta primer mix. From the 5' RACE reads, TCRdb called clonotypes with MiXCR, one entry per CDR3 protein. The sample includes roughly 720,000 distinct CDR3 sequences, 40% to 65% seen only once; the top ten take around 40%. Germline CDR1 and CDR2: MNHEY and SMNVEV (reference sequence). The V and J ends lost 7 bases and 4 bases respectively, with 22 bases between them. The CDR3 covers 16 residues.

The sequence derives from a man of 80 years or more in good health. The source material was blood. V gene TRBV27 combines with J gene TRBJ1-2; perhaps TRBD1 as D (6 bases). The CDR3 region has the DNA TGTGCCAGCAAAAGGAACAGGGAAATAGTGGGCTATGGCTACACCTTC. Amino acid sequence: CASKRNREIVGYGYTF.